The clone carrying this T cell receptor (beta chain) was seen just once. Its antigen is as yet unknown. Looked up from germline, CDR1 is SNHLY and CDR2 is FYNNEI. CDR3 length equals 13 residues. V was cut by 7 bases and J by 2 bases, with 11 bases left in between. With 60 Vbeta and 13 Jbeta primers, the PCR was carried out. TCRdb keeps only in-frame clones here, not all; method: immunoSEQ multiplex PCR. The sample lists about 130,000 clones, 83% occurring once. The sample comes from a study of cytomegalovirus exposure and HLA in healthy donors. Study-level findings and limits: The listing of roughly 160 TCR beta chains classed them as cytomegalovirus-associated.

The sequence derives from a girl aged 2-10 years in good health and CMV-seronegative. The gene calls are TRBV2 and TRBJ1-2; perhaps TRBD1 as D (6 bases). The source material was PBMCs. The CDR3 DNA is TGTGCCAGCATCGCTGGACAGAACTATGGCTACACCTTC. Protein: CASIAGQNYGYTF.